This T cell receptor (beta chain) was sequenced during a study of blood T cells in healthy people across ages. Study summary: Researchers report that template switching captured about one barcoded beta molecule per two T cells.

Broader study findings: Strong correlation existed between TCR beta diversity and naive T cell percentage. It was the long-lived donors that had more naive CD4+ cells and higher diversity than aged donors.

It was with a sample-barcoded 5' primer and a J-beta primer mix that a second PCR of roughly 7 to 12 cycles was run. One entry per CDR3 protein results from TCRdb running MiXCR on the 5' RACE reads. The table has roughly 1.6 million distinct CDR3 sequences, around 36% seen once; the top ten hold about 11%. Points on this clonotype: What it recognizes is unknown.

The CDR3 covers 15 residues. Germline values: CDR1 SGHKS, CDR2 YYEKEE (reference sequence). The V and J ends lost 2 bases and 6 bases respectively, with 14 bases between them. Material: blood. The source is a young woman in good health. V usage is TRBV5-5 and J usage is TRBJ2-2, with a possible D match to TRBD1 (6 bases). This CDR3 is CASSFPDRLSGELFF. CDR3 DNA: TGTGCCAGCAGCTTTCCTGACAGGTTATCCGGGGAGCTGTTTTTT. The variable domain in full, with the rest retrieved from reference TRBV5-5 and TRBJ2-2, is DAGVTQSPTHLIKTRGQQVTLRCSPISGHKSVSWYQQVLGQGPQFIFQYYEKEERGRGNFPDRFSARQFPNYSSELNVNALLLGDSALYLCASSFPDRLSGELFFGEGSRLTVL.